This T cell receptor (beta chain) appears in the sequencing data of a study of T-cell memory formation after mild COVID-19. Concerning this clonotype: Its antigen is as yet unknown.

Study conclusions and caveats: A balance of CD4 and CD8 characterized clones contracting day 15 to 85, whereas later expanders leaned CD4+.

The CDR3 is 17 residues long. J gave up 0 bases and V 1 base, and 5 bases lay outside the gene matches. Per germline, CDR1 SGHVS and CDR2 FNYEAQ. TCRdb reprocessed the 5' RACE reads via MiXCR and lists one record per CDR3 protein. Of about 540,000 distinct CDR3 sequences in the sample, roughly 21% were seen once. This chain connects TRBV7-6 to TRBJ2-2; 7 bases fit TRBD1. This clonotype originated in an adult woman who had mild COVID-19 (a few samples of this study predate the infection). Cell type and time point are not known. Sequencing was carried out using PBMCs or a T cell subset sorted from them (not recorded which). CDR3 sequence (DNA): TGTGCCAGCAGCTTAGAAGGGGGCAGGCCGAACACCGGGGAGCTGTTTTTT. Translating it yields CASSLEGGRPNTGELFF.